What follows are 2 T cell receptor beta chains derived from one specimen sequenced in a study of CD8+CD57+ T cells in acquired aplastic anemia. TCR beta VDJ and CDR3 profiling used genomic DNA as template. TCRdb re-derived calls from the reads in MiXCR, one entry per CDR3 protein. The sample consists of around 200,000 distinct CDR3 sequences, about half of them appearing once. The sample taken for sequencing was sorted CD4+, CD8+, or CD8+CD57+ T cells (not recorded which) from PBMCs. The receptors derive from a human donor in good health, serving as a control.

V usage is TRBV27 and J usage is TRBJ2-7; D possibly uses TRBD1 or TRBD2 (7 bases each). The CDR3 is 12 residues long. V shed 6 bases and J shed 5 bases, with 11 bases lying between them. CDR1 MNHEY and CDR2 SMNVEV come from the germline V gene (reference sequence). CDR3 DNA sequence: TGTGCCAGCAGCCAGGGGGGGCACGAGCAGTACTTC. Translated, it gives CASSQGGHEQYF.

The chain has TRBV2 and TRBJ1-4; 11 bases are a match to TRBD1. The germline gives CDR1 SNHLY, CDR2 FYNNEI. The CDR3 length is 13 residues. Trimming cost V 6 bases and J 7 bases; bases outside gene matches: 1. The CDR3 loop reads CASRDRGPEKLFF. The CDR3 coding sequence is TGTGCCAGCAGGGACAGGGGGCCTGAAAAACTGTTTTTT.